Sequencing of this TCR beta chain was carried out in a study of blood T cell repertoires in COVID-19. Study information: Samples of COVID-19 (acute and convalescent) were obtained from the United States, Italy and Spain. Sample material is recorded as cDNA or gDNA derived from T cells, B-cell-depleted T cells, or PBMCs.

As originally analysed: The assay estimated nucleated cells by amplifying reference gene primers. Assay used: immunoSEQ multiplex PCR; TCRdb lists only in-frame clones, some missing. Clone size and the V and J calls come from that table; the DNA yielded D and trimming. The profile shows around 130,000 clones, around 84% of them singletons. The V gene lost 0 bases and the J gene lost 0 bases, with 12 bases spanning the gap. The CDR3 is 16 residues long. The germline CDR1 and CDR2 sequences are SGHRS and YFSETQ. The sequenced sample was peripheral blood. V and J are TRBV5-1 and TRBJ1-2; D is unclear. This TCR derives from a human donor in a cohort sampled during active COVID-19. The CDR3 spells CASSLGGATPNYGYTF. The CDR3 region has the DNA TGCGCCAGCAGCTTGGGCGGAGCTACACCTAACTATGGCTACACCTTC. Full variable domain (rest looked up from reference TRBV5-1 and TRBJ1-2): KAGVTQTPRYLIKTRGQQVTLSCSPISGHRSVSWYQQTPGQGLQFLFEYFSETQRNKGNFPGRFSGRQFSNSRSEMNVSTLELGDSALYLCASSLGGATPNYGYTFGSGTRLTVV.